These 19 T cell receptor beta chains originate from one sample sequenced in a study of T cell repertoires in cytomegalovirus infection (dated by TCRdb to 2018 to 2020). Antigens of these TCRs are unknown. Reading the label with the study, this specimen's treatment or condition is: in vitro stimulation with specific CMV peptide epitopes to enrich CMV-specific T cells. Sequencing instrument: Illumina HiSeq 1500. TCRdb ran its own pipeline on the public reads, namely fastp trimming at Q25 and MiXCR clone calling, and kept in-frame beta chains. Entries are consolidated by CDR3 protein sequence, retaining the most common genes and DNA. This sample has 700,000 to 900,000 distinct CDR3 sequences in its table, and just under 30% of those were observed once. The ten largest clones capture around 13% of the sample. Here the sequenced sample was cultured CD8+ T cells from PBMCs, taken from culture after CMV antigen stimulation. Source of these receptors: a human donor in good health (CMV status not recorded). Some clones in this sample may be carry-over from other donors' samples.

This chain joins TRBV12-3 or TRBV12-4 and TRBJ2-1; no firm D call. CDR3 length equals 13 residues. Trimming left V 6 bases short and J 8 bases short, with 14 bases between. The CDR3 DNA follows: TGTGCCAGCAGCACCGGACCTGGGGATGAGCAGTTCTTC. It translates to CASSTGPGDEQFF.

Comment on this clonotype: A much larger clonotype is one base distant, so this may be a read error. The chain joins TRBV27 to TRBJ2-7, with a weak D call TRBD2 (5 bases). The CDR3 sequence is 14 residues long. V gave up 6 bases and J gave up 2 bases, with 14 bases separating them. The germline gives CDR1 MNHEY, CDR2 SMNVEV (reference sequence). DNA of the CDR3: TGTGCCAGCAGACTTGGACTGGTTCCCTACGAGCAGTACTTC. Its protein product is CASRLGLVPYEQYF.

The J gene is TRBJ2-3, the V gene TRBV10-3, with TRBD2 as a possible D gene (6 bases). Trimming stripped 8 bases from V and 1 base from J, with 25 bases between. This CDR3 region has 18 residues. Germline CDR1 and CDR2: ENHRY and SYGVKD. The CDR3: CAISFLPQGGEGTDTQYF. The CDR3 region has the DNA TGTGCCATCTCGTTTCTCCCGCAAGGCGGGGAGGGCACAGATACGCAGTATTTT.

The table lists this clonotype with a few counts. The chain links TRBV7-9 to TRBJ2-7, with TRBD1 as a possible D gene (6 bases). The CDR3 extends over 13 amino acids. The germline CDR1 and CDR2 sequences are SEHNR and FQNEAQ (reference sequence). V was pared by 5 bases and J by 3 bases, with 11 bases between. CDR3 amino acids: CASSPGQIYEQYF. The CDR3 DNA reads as TGTGCCAGCAGCCCTGGACAGATCTACGAGCAGTACTTC.

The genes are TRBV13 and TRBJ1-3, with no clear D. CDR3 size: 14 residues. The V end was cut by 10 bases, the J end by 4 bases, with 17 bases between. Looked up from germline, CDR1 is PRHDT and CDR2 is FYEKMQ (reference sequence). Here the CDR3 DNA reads TGTGCCACCCGAGCCCGGACGGGCGGAAACACCATATATTTT. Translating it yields CATRARTGGNTIYF.

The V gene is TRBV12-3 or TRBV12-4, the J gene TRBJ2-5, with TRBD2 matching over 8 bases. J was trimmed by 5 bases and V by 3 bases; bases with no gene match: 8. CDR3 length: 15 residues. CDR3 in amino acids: CASSLSGGAAETQYF. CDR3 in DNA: TGTGCCAGCAGTTTGTCCGGGGGGGCCGCGGAGACCCAGTACTTC.

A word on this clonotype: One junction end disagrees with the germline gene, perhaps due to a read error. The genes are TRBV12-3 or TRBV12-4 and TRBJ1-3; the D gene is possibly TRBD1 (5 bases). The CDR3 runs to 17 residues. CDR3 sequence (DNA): TGTGCCAGCAGAATCCCAGTCCACAAGGGGTCTGGAAACACCGTATATTTT. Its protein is CASRIPVHKGSGNTVYF.

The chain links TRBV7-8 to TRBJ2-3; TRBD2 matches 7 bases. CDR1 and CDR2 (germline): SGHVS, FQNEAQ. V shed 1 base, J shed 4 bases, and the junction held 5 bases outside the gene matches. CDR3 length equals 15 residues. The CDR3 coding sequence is TGTGCCAGCAGCTTAGAGGGGAGGGGCGCAGATACGCAGTATTTT. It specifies CASSLEGRGADTQYF.

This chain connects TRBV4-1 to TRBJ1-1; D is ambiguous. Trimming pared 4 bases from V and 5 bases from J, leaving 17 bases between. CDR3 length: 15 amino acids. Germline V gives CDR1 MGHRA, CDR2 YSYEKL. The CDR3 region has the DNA TGCGCCAGCAGCCTTTTATTTGGGGATTATACTGAAGCTTTCTTT. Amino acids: CASSLLFGDYTEAFF.

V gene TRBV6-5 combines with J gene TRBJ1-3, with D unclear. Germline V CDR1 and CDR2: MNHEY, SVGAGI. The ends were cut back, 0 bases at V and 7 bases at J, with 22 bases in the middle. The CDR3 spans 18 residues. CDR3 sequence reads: CASSYSALGASSVNTIYF. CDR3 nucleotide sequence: TGTGCCAGCAGTTACTCGGCCCTCGGTGCCTCCTCGGTGAACACCATATATTTT.

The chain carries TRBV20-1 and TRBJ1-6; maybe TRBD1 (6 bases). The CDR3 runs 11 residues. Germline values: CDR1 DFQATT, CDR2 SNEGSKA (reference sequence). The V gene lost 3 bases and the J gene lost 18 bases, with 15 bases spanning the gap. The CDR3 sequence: CSARTGVDSHF. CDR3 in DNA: TGCAGTGCTAGGACCGGGGTGGACAGCCACTTT.

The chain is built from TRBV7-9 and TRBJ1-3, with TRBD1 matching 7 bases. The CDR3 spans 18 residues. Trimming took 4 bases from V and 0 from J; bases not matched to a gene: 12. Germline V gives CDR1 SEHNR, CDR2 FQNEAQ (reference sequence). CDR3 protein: CASSSPDRAAFSGNTIYF. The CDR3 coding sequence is TGTGCCAGCAGCTCTCCTGACAGGGCTGCCTTCTCTGGAAACACCATATATTTT.

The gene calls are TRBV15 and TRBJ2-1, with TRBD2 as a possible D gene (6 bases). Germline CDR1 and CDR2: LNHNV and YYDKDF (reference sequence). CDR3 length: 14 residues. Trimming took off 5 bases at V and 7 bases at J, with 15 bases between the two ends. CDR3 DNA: TGTGCCACCAGCCAGCATCGGGGGTGGAATGAGCAGTTCTTC. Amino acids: CATSQHRGWNEQFF.

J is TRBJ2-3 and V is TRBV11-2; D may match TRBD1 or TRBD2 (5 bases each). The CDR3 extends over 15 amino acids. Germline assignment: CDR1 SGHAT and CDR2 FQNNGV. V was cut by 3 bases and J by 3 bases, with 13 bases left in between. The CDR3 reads CASSFGALGTDTQYF. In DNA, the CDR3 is TGTGCCAGCAGCTTCGGGGCGTTAGGTACAGATACGCAGTATTTT.

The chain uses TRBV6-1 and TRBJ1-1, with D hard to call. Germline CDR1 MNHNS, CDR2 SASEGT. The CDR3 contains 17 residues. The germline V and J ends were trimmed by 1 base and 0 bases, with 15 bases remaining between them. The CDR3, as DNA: TGTGCCAGCAGTGAAGTCAACAGTATGACCATGAACACTGAAGCTTTCTTT. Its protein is CASSEVNSMTMNTEAFF.

Here the CDR3 DNA reads TGTGCCAGCAGCCAAGATCCTGGAGAGGATGAGCAGTTCTTC. It encodes CASSQDPGEDEQFF. This chain uses TRBV3-1 with TRBJ2-1; D gene uncertain. The CDR3 spans 14 residues. The germline CDR1 and CDR2 sequences are LGHDT and YNNKEL (reference sequence). Trimming stripped 0 bases from V and 8 bases from J, with 11 bases between.

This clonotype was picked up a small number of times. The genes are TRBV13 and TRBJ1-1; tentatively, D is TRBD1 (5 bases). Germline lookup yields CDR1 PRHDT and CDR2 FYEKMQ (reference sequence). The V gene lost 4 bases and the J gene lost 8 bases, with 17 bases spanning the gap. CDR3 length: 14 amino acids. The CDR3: CASSSRRGFAEAFF. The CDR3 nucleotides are TGTGCCAGCAGCTCGAGAAGGGGTTTCGCCGAAGCTTTCTTT.

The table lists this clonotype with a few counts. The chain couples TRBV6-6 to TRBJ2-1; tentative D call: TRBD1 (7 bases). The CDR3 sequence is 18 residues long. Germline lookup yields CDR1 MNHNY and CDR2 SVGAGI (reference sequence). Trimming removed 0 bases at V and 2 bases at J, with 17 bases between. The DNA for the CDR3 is TGTGCCAGCAGTTACTCCCTAGGAGGGGGGACAGCCTACAATGAGCAGTTCTTC. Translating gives CASSYSLGGGTAYNEQFF.

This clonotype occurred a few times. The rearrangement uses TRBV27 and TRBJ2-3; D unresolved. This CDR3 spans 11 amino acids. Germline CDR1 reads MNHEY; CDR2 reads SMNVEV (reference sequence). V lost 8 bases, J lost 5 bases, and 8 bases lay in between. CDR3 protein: CASRGGDTQYF. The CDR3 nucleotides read TGTGCCAGCCGAGGCGGAGATACGCAGTATTTT.